The following is a TCR beta chain sequence with its context. Other DNA sequences within the sample encode an identical CDR3. The CDR3 sequence is 12 residues long. V was clipped by 1 base and J by 8 bases, with 5 bases between them. The germline CDR1 and CDR2 sequences are MGHRA and YSYEKL. Unsorted PBMC DNA was run through sequencing on ten immunoSEQ deep assay plates. Repertoires were generated with immunoSEQ multiplex PCR, while TCRdb's copy carries only in-frame clones and drops some. The sample lists fewer than 550,000 clones, 60% to 80% occurring once. The data derive from a study of shared clonotypes between healthy human individuals.

This clonotype was obtained from a woman aged 40 to 55 in good health. Some clones in this sample may be carry-over from other donors' samples. The J gene is TRBJ1-4, the V gene TRBV4-1; D unclear. The sequenced sample consisted of PBMCs. The CDR3: CASSQVGEKLFF. The CDR3 DNA is TGCGCCAGCAGCCAAGTCGGGGAAAAACTGTTTTTT.